The clone carrying this T cell receptor beta chain has only one observation. Its antigen remains unknown. This CDR3 region has 14 residues. Trimming stripped 6 bases from V and 2 bases from J, with 14 bases between. Germline assignment: CDR1 MNHEY and CDR2 SMNVEV (reference sequence). For every donor, a draw yielded about 10 milliliters of peripheral blood. This entry belongs to a study of blood T cells in healthy people across ages. The use of a sample-barcoded 5' primer and a J-beta primer mix characterized a second PCR of about 7 to 12 cycles. A template-switch adaptor that had 12 random nucleotides put a tag on each cDNA molecule. Each single sample gave us at least 2.5 million CDR3-containing paired-end reads. Each CDR3 protein is one row after TCRdb ran MiXCR on the 5' RACE reads. The sample records around 1,500,000 distinct CDR3 sequences, roughly 45% being singletons. Study observations and caveats: Aged donors had fewer naive CD4+ cells and lower diversity than long-lived donors.

Sequencing was performed on blood. This clonotype was obtained from a woman aged 18-29 years in good health. The chain recombines TRBV27 with TRBJ2-7; weak D call: TRBD2 (5 bases). The DNA of the CDR3 is TGTGCCAGCAGAACAGATGGGGAGCCCTACGAGCAGTACTTC. Translated: CASRTDGEPYEQYF.